The entry that follows covers one T cell receptor (beta chain) sequence. Within the sample, other DNA sequences also encode this same CDR3. This sample was included in a study of blood T cell repertoires in COVID-19. The V gene's germline CDR1 is SGHAT and CDR2 FQNNGV. The CDR3 is made up of 14 amino acids. J gave up 4 bases and V 1 base, and 0 bases lay outside the gene matches. Produced via immunoSEQ multiplex PCR; TCRdb's table is partial and in-frame only. The table records some 350,000 clones, approximately 88% of them present only once. Recruitment covered about two dozen US areas and drew participants whose ages spanned roughly 18 to 95 years. Participant-reported clinical history was the basis for cohort assignment.

Sequencing input: PBMCs or T cells enriched from blood (not recorded which). The chain links TRBV11-2 to TRBJ2-7; 11 bases are shared with TRBD2. This sequence was found in a man under 40 who had recovered from COVID-19. The CDR3 loop is CASSLASGGYEQYF. The CDR3 nucleotides read TGTGCCAGCAGCTTAGCTAGCGGGGGGTACGAGCAGTACTTC.